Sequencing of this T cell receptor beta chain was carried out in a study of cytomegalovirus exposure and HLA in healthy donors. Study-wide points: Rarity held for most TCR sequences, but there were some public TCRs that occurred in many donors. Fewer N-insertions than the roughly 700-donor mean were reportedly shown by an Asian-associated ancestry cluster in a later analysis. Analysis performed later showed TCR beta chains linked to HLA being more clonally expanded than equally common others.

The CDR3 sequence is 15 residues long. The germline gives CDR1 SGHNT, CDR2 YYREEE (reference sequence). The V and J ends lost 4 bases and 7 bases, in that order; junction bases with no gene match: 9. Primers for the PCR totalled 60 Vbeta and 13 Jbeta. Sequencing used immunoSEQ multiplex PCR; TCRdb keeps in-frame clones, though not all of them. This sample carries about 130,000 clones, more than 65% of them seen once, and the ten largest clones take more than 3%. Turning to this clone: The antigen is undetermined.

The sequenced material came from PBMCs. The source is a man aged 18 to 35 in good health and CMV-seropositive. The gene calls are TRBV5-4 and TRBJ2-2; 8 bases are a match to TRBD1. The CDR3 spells CASSPDRVTFGELFF. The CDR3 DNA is TGTGCCAGCAGCCCGGACAGGGTAACCTTCGGGGAGCTGTTTTTT.